The source of this T cell receptor (beta chain) is a study of blood T cell repertoires in COVID-19 (TCRdb year 2020). Notes on the research overall: The collaborator samples originated in the United States, Italy and Spain and spanned the acute and convalescent phases of COVID-19. The material from the prospective study consisted of cDNA or gDNA derived from T cells, B-cell-depleted T cells, or PBMCs. Deeply sampled blood TCRbeta repertoires from subjects exposed to, actively infected with, or recovered from COVID-19 were included in the dataset. A freely available public database, intended as a resource for researchers studying the immune response to SARS-CoV-2, is where the repertoires were released. The samples were drawn from two sources: the first 160 participants of the ongoing ImmuneRACE study, and some 1,300 subjects contributed by 6 global collaborators. A de-identified subject ID, COVID-19 status, age in years and sex were almost always included in the sample metadata. HLA class I and class II types, where available, came from metadata supplied by the sample provider rather than from assay-based typing.

The collaborating institutions used their own protocols to collect whole blood in K2EDTA tubes. For TCRbeta analysis, collaborators shipped samples as frozen whole blood, isolated PBMCs, or DNA extracted from either of those sample types. Details on this clone: No antigen is known for it. Per-base qualities were not stored, and no clone one base away is much larger.

Via the germline V gene, CDR1 is MNHEY and CDR2 SVGAGI. The CDR3 runs 14 residues from the cysteine to the phenylalanine. The CDR3 DNA has 42 bases and is translated from base 1. V has 6 bases trimmed and J has 2 bases trimmed; junction bases matching no gene number 4. TCRbeta CDR3 regions were amplified from genomic DNA by means of the immunoSEQ Assay, a bias-controlled multiplex PCR. As for how the authors treated the data: Nucleated cell counts per sample were estimated from amplification of reference gene primers within the assay. Sequence reads were collapsed and filtered to measure the absolute abundance of every unique TCRbeta CDR3 rearrangement. For each sample, productive Simpson clonality was calculated as the square root of Simpson's diversity index across productive rearrangements. The table was pulled from immuneACCESS by TCRdb, which kept in-frame rearrangements only. Such tables lose some clones; where checked, under half of the loss comes from unresolved V genes, and the rest has no known cause. V, J and clone size derive from that table, while D and trimming were established from the DNA sequence. This sample has just over 95,000 clones in its table, and approximately 87% of those were observed once. The leading ten clones occupy just over 15% of the sample.

General study outcomes and caveats: The quantity of clinical and demographic metadata differed by source and by participant and was supplied without curation.

The receptor chain draws on TRBV6-5 and TRBJ2-7; a stretch of 10 junction bases matches TRBD1. The TCR originated in a human donor in a cohort sampled during active COVID-19. The sample taken for sequencing was peripheral blood. The DNA is TGTGCCAGCAGGCAGACAGGGGGCCCCTACGAGCAGTACTTC. It is translated as CASRQTGGPYEQYF.